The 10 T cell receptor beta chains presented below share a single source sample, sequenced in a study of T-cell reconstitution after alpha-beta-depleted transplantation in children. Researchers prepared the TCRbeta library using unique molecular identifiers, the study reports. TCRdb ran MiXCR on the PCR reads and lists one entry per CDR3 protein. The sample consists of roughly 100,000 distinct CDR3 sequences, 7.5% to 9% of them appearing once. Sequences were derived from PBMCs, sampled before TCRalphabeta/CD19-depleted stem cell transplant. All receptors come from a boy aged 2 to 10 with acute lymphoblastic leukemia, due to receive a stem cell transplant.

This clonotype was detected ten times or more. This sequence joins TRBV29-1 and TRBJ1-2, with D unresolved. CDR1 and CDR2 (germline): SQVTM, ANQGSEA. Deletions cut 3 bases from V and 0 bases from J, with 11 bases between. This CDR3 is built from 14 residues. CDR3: CSVDLAGSNYGYTF. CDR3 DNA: TGCAGCGTTGATTTGGCAGGTTCTAACTATGGCTACACCTTC.

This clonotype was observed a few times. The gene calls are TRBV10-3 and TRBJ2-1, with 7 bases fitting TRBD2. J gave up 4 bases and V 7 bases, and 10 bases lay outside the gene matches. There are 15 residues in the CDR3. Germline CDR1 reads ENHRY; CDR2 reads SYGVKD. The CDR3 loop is CAINIGASGYNEQFF. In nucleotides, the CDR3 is TGTGCCATCAACATAGGGGCTAGCGGTTACAATGAGCAGTTCTTC.

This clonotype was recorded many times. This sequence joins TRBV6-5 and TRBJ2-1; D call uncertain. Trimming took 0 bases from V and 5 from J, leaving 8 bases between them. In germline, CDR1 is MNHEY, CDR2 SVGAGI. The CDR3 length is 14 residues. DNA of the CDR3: TGTGCCAGCAGTTACTCAGGGCCCGACAATGAGCAGTTCTTC. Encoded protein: CASSYSGPDNEQFF.

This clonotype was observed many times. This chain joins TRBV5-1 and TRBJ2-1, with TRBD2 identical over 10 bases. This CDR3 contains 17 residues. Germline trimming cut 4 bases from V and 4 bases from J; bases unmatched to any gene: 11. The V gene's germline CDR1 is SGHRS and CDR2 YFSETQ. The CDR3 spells CASSPGVFSGGYNEQFF. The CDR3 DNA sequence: TGCGCCAGCAGCCCGGGGGTGTTTAGCGGGGGGTACAATGAGCAGTTCTTC.

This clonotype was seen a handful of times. The CDR3 loop is CASSSGVGYGYTF. The CDR3 region has the DNA TGTGCCAGCAGTTCCGGCGTAGGCTATGGCTACACCTTC. This chain links TRBV28 with TRBJ1-2, with D hard to call. CDR1 MDHEN and CDR2 SYDVKM come from the germline V gene. CDR3 length: 13 amino acids. Trimming pared 4 bases from V and 4 bases from J, leaving 10 bases between.

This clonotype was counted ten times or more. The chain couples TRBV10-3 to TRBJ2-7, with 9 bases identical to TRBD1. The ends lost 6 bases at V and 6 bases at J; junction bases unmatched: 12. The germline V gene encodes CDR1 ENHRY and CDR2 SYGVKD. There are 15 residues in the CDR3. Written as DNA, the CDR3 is TGTGCCATCAGCGACTGCGGGACAGGGATCTGCGAGCAGTACTTC. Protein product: CAISDCGTGICEQYF.

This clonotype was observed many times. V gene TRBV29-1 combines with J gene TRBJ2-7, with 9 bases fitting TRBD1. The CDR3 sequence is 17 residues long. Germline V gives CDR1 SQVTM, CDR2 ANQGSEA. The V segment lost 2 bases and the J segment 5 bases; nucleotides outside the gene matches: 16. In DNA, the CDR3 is TGCAGCGTTGAAACGGGACCACCCGGGACAGGGTCAAACGAGCAGTACTTC. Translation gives CSVETGPPGTGSNEQYF.

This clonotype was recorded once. This chain's CDR3 is CASSALPGISQYF. The CDR3 DNA is TGTGCCAGTAGTGCCCTCCCCGGGATATCGCAGTATTTT. This chain joins TRBV19 and TRBJ2-3; tentative D call: TRBD2 (5 bases). The CDR3 sequence is 13 residues long. The V end was cut by 5 bases, the J end by 10 bases, with 16 bases between. The germline V gene has CDR1 LNHDA and CDR2 SQIVND (reference sequence). The entire variable domain, with the rest obtained from reference TRBV19 and TRBJ2-3, is as follows: DGGITQSPKYLFRKEGQNVTLSCEQNLNHDAMYWYRQDPGQGLRLIYYSQIVNDFQKGDIAEGYSVSREKKESFPLTVTSAQKNPTAFYLCASSALPGISQYFGPGTRLTVL.

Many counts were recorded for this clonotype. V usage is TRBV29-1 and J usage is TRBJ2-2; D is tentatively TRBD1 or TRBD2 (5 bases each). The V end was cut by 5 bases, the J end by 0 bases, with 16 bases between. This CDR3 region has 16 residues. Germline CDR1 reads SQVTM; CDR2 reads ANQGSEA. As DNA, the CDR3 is TGCAGCGTTCCCGGGACGATCGACCCGAACACCGGGGAGCTGTTTTTT. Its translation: CSVPGTIDPNTGELFF.

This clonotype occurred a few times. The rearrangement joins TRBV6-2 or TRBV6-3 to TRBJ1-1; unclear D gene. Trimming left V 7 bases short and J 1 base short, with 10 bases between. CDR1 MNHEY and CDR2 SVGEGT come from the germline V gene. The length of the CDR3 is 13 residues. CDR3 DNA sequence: TGTGCCAGCACCTGGGAGGGGAACACTGAAGCTTTCTTT. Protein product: CASTWEGNTEAFF.